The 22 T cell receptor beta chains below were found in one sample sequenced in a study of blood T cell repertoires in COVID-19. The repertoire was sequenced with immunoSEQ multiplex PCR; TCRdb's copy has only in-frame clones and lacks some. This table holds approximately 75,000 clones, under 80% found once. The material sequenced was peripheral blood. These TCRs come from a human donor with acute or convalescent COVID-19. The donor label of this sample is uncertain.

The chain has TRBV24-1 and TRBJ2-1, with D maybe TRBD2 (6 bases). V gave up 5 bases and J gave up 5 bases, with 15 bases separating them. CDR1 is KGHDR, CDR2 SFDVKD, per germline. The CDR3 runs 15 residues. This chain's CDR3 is CATSGIRGVNNEQFF. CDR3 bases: TGTGCCACCAGTGGCATCCGCGGGGTTAACAATGAGCAGTTCTTC.

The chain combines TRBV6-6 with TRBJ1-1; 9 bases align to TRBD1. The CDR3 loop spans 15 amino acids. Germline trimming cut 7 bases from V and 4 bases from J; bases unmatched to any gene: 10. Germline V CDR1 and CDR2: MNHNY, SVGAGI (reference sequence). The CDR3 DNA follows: TGTGCCAGCAATGACGGGACAGGGAGGGTCACTGAAGCTTTCTTT. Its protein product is CASNDGTGRVTEAFF.

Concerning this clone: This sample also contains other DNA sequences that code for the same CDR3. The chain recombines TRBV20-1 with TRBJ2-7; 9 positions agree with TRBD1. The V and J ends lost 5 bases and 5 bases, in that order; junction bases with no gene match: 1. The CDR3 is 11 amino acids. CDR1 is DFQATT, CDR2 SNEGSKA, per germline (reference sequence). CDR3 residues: CSARTGDEQYF. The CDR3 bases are TGCAGTGCTCGGACAGGGGACGAGCAGTACTTC.

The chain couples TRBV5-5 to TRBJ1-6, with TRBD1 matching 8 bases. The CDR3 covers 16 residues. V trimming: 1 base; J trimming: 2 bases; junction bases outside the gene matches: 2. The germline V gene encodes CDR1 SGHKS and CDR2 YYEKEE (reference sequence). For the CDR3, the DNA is TGTGCCAGCAGCTTGCAGGGGGCAACCTATAATTCACCCCTCCACTTT. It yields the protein CASSLQGATYNSPLHF.

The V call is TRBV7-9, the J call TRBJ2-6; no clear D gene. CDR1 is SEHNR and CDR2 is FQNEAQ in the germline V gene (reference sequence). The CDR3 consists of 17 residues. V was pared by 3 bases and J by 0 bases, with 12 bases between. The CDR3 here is CASSFGAPGSGANVLTF. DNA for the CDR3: TGTGCCAGCAGCTTCGGAGCTCCTGGCTCTGGGGCCAACGTCCTGACTTTC.

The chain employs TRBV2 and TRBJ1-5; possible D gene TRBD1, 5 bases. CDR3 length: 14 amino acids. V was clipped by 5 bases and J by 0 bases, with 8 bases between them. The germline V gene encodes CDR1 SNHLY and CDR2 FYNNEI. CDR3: CASSLQVSNQPQHF. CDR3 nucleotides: TGTGCCAGCAGTCTACAGGTTAGCAATCAGCCCCAGCATTTT.

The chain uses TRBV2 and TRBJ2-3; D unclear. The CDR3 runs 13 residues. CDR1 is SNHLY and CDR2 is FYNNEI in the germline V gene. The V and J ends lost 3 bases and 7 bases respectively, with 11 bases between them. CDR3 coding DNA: TGTGCCAGCAGTGATGAATTGACAAATACGCAGTATTTT. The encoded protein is CASSDELTNTQYF.

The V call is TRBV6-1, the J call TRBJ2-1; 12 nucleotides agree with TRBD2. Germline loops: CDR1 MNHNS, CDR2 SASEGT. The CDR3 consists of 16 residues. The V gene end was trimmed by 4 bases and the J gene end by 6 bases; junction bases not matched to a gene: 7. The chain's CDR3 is CASSATSGGWRNEQFF. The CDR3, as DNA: TGTGCCAGCAGTGCAACTAGCGGGGGGTGGCGCAATGAGCAGTTCTTC.

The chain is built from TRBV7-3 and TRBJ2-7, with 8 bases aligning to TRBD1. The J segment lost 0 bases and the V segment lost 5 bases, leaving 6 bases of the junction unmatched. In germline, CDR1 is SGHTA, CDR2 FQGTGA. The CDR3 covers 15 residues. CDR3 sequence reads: CASSPRQGSSYEQYF. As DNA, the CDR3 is TGTGCCAGCAGCCCTAGACAGGGGAGCTCCTACGAGCAGTACTTC.

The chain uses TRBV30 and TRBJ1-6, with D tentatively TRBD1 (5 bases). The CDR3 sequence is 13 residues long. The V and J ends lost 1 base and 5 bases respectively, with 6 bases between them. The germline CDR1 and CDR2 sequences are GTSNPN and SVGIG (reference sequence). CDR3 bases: TGTGCCTGGAGTGGACAGAATAATTCACCCCTCCACTTT. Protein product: CAWSGQNNSPLHF.

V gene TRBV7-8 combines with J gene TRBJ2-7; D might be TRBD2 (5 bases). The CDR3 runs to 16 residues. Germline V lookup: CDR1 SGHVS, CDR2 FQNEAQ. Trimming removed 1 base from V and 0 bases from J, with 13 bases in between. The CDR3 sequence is CASSLGGGPGSYEQYF. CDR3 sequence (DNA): TGTGCCAGCAGCTTAGGAGGCGGGCCGGGCTCCTACGAGCAGTACTTC.

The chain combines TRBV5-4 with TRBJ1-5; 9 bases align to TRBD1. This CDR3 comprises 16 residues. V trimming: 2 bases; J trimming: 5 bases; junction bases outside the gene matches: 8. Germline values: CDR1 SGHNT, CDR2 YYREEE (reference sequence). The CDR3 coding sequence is TGTGCCAGCAGCTTCGGGGGGGGACAGGGTTATCAGCCCCAGCATTTT. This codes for CASSFGGGQGYQPQHF.

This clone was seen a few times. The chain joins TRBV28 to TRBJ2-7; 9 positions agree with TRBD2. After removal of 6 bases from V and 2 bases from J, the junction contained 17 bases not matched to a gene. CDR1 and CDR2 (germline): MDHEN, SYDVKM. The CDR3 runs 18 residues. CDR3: CASSPILAGPDRTYEQYF. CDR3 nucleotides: TGTGCCAGCAGCCCAATACTAGCGGGCCCTGATAGGACCTACGAGCAGTACTTC.

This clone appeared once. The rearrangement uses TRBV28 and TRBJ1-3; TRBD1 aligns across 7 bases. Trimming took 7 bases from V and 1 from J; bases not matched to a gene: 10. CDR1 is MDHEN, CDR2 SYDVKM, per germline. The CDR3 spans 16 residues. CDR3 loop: CASKMGGQLSGNTIYF. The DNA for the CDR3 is TGTGCCAGCAAAATGGGGGGACAGTTGTCTGGAAACACCATATATTTT.

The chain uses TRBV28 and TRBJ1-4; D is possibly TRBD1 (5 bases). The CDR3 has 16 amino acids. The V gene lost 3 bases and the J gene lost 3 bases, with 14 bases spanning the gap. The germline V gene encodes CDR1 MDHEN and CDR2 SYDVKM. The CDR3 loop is CASSLFPGVPNEKLFF. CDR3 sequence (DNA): TGTGCCAGCAGTTTGTTCCCGGGGGTCCCTAATGAAAAACTGTTTTTT.

Here the CDR3 reads CASNSGSNRGEQFF. The CDR3 DNA reads TGTGCCAGCAACTCTGGCTCGAATCGGGGGGAGCAGTTCTTC. The J gene is TRBJ2-1, the V gene TRBV28, with D possibly being TRBD2 (6 bases). The CDR3 covers 14 residues. V was shortened by 7 bases and J by 10 bases, with 20 bases between the two germline ends. CDR1 and CDR2 from the germline V gene are MDHEN and SYDVKM.

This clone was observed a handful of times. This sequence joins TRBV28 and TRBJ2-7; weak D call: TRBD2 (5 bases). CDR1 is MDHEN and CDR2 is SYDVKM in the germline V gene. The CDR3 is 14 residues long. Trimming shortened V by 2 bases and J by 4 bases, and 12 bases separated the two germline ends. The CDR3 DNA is TGTGCCAGCAGTTTACCTAGCTCGGGGTACGAGCAGTACGTC. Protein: CASSLPSSGYEQYV.

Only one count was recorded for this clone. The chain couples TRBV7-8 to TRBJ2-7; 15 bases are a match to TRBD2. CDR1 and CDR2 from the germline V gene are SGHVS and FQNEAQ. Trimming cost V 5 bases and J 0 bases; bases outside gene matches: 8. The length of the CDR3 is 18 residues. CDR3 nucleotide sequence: TGTGCCAGCAGCGAGAGGACTAGCGGGAGGGCCCTCTCCTACGAGCAGTACTTC. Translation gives CASSERTSGRALSYEQYF.

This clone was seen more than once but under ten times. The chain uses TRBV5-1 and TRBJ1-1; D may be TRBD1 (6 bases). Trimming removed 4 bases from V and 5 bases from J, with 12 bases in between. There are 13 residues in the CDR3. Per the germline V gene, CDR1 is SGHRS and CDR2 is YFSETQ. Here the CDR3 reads CASSETGSTEAFF. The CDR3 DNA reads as TGCGCCAGCAGCGAGACAGGTAGTACTGAAGCTTTCTTT.

CDR3 loop: CASSVEGQSEAFF. DNA of the CDR3: TGTGCCAGCAGCGTAGAGGGGCAGAGTGAAGCTTTCTTT. The chain has TRBV9 and TRBJ1-1; a possible D gene is TRBD1 (5 bases). The V end lost 0 bases, the J end lost 7 bases, and 10 bases lay between the germline ends. CDR1 and CDR2 (germline): SGDLS, YYNGEE. The CDR3 is 13 residues long.

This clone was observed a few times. The CDR3 DNA is TGTGCCAGCAGTTCCAGGGGTGTCGAGCAGTACTTC. Translation gives CASSSRGVEQYF. The chain employs TRBV6-5 and TRBJ2-7, with D perhaps TRBD1 (6 bases). The CDR3 has 12 residues. Trimming stripped 4 bases from V and 6 bases from J, with 10 bases between. CDR1 is MNHEY, CDR2 SVGAGI, per germline.

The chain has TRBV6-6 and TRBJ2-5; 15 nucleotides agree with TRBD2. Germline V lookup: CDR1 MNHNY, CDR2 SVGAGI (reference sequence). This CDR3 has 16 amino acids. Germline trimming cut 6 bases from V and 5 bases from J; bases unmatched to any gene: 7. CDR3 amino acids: CASRGTSGRREETQYF. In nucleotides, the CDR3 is TGTGCCAGCAGAGGGACTAGCGGGAGGAGGGAGGAGACCCAGTACTTC.